This T cell receptor beta chain was observed in a study of blood T cell repertoires in COVID-19. Looking at the study overall: Samples came from the United States, Italy and Spain, spanning acute and convalescent COVID-19. T cells, B-cell-depleted T cells, or PBMCs provided the cDNA or gDNA that served as material.

Germline V CDR1 and CDR2: MDHEN, SYDVKM. V lost 5 bases to trimming and J lost 1 base, with 14 bases between them. The CDR3 runs 15 residues. In the source study's methods: Amplification of reference gene primers was used by the study to estimate nucleated cell counts. Measured with immunoSEQ multiplex PCR; TCRdb has only the in-frame clones, and not every one. That table is the source of V, J and clone size, and D and trimming were worked out from the DNA. The sample holds 95,000 to 100,000 clones, around 87% seen once. The specimen sequenced was peripheral blood. This sequence was found in a woman in her thirties with acute or convalescent COVID-19. The chain links TRBV28 to TRBJ1-1, with a possible D match to TRBD1 (5 bases). The CDR3: CASSPPRRGNTEAFF. The DNA for the CDR3 is TGTGCCAGCAGTCCCCCGCGGAGGGGGAACACTGAAGCTTTCTTT.